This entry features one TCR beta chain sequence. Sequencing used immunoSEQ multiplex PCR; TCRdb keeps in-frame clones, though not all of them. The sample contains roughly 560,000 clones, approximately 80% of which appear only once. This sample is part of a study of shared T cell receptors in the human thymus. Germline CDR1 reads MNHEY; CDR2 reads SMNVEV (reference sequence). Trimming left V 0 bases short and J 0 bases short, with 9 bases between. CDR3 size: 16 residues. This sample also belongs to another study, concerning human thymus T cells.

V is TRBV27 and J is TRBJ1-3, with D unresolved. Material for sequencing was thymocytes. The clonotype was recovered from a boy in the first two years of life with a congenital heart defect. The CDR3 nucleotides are TGTGCCAGCAGTTTATCGATTGAGAGCTCTGGAAACACCATATATTTT. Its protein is CASSLSIESSGNTIYF.